The clone carrying this TCR beta chain was counted many times. This sample was taken from a study of regulatory T cells in long-lasting Graves disease. V was clipped by 4 bases and J by 8 bases, with 14 bases between them. The CDR3 is 13 residues long. Germline CDR1 and CDR2: MNHEY and SVGEGT. Construction of TCR beta libraries relied on iRepertoire HTBI primers and on Arm-PCR targeting CDR3 regions. As originally analysed: Taken together, the samples had 60 or so TRBV and more than twelve TRBJ segments identified. TCRdb re-called the multiplex PCR reads through MiXCR, storing one row per CDR3 protein. Here the V and J calls rest on TCRdb's processing, not on the authors' analysis. The sample has over 200,000 distinct CDR3 sequences; about 20% are singletons. Time point given: newly diagnosed GD, antithyroid drugs for less than 3 months. From PBMCs, RNA was extracted and then used to make the TCR library.

The same data also went into a second study, on T cells in Graves' hyperthyroidism and ophthalmopathy. As that study records: Patients with uncontrolled infections, other autoimmune diseases, pregnancy or lactation were excluded. Initially, a first-round RT-PCR of the TCR CDR3 employed the HTBI primer set.

The source of this sequence is a young woman with Graves disease. The source was peripheral blood mononuclear cells (PBMCs), collected at new diagnosis, from a patient treated with antithyroid drugs. The gene calls are TRBV6-2 or TRBV6-3 and TRBJ1-2, with no clear D. Here the CDR3 DNA reads TGTGCCAGCAGTTTCTACAAGGTTGGAGGCTACACCTTC. This gives the protein CASSFYKVGGYTF.